What follows is one TCR beta chain and its context. The target antigen is unknown. The protocol was immunoSEQ multiplex PCR, while the TCRdb copy is restricted to in-frame clones and leaves out a portion. Of 75,000 to 100,000 clones in the sample, about 86% were seen once. This sample is drawn from a study of radiotherapy plus CTLA-4 blockade in lung cancer. About the study: Disease control reached 31%, with objective responses in around 19%. Overall study findings and caveats: Reported findings show early blood T cell clone dynamics, with interferon-beta, best predicted response. An expansion of tumor-derived TCR clones occurred in blood after radiotherapy plus ipilimumab.

Germline CDR1 is SGHTA and CDR2 is FQGNSA. CDR3 length: 14 residues. V lost 4 bases and J 4 bases, leaving 14 bases between the germline ends. Focal radiation plus CTLA-4 blockade with ipilimumab was administered to patients who had chemo-refractory metastatic non-small-cell lung cancer. V usage is TRBV7-2 and J usage is TRBJ2-7; D uncertain. The sequence was collected from a human donor with non-small cell lung cancer that progressed on radiotherapy plus ipilimumab. Source: peripheral blood, taken from a patient treated with radiotherapy plus ipilimumab. The CDR3 DNA sequence: TGTGCCAGCAGCTCCCAGTCCCCCCCATACGAGCAGTACTTC. This sequence encodes CASSSQSPPYEQYF.